These T cell receptor beta chains were read from a single sample in a study of human T cells and chemical hapten exposure. TCRdb fed the RACE reads into MiXCR, producing one record per CDR3 protein. Altogether 150,000 to 200,000 distinct CDR3 sequences are present, nearly 30% being singletons, with the ten largest covering nearly 3%. The sequenced sample was whole blood, obtained in connection with sensitization to the hapten diphenylcyclopropenone (DPC). The origin of the receptors is a woman aged 25-40 years with alopecia areata. Some clones in this sample may be carry-over from other donors' samples. Both conserved end residues are part of each CDR3. D genes are given only for firm matches. Expanded clones are given a class, and other clones once, few, many or no size at all.

size: few; length: 14; V: TRBV18; D: .; J: TRBJ1-2; CDR3: CASSPGAANYGYTF; DNA: TGTGCCAGCTCACCGGGAGCGGCTAACTATGGCTACACCTTC
size: .; length: 16; V: TRBV7-2; D: .; J: TRBJ1-6; CDR3: CASSFGVFPNNSPLHF; DNA: TGTGCCAGCAGCTTTGGGGTTTTTCCTAATAATTCACCCCTCCACTTT
size: .; length: 13; V: TRBV29-1; D: TRBD2; J: TRBJ2-5; CDR3: CSVRLAVQETQYF; DNA: TGCAGCGTAAGACTAGCGGTCCAAGAGACCCAGTACTTC
size: few; length: 18; V: TRBV11-2; D: .; J: TRBJ2-3; CDR3: CASTSRAPPRGTTDTQYF; DNA: TGTGCCAGCACCTCCCGGGCCCCCCCGCGAGGGACCACAGATACGCAGTATTTT
size: many; length: 13; V: TRBV7-3; D: .; J: TRBJ1-1; CDR3: CASSNQGNTEAFF; DNA: TGTGCCAGCAGCAATCAGGGGAACACTGAAGCTTTCTTT
size: .; length: 14; V: TRBV6-6; D: .; J: TRBJ2-4; CDR3: CASSLGVAKNIQYF; DNA: TGTGCCAGCAGCCTTGGGGTAGCCAAAAACATTCAGTACTTC
size: few; length: 12; V: TRBV29-1; D: .; J: TRBJ2-1; CDR3: CSVQPGANEQFF; DNA: TGCAGCGTACAACCCGGGGCCAATGAGCAGTTCTTC
size: few; length: 16; V: TRBV7-2; D: TRBD2; J: TRBJ2-7; CDR3: CASSLAAGGSVYEQYF; DNA: TGTGCCAGCAGCTTAGCCGCGGGGGGCTCCGTCTACGAGCAGTACTTC
size: .; length: 14; V: TRBV29-1; D: .; J: TRBJ2-5; CDR3: CSGVLGGVGETQYF; DNA: TGCAGCGGGGTCCTTGGGGGAGTTGGGGAGACCCAGTACTTC
size: .; length: 14; V: TRBV28; D: .; J: TRBJ2-1; CDR3: CASSHPDGYNEQFF; DNA: TGTGCCAGCAGTCACCCCGACGGCTACAATGAGCAGTTCTTC
size: few; length: 15; V: TRBV7-9; D: .; J: TRBJ1-2; CDR3: CASSLGEGKYYGYTF; DNA: TGTGCCAGCAGCTTAGGTGAAGGGAAATACTATGGCTACACCTTC
size: .; length: 16; V: TRBV7-2; D: .; J: TRBJ1-4; CDR3: CASSLFPSTTNEKLFF; DNA: TGTGCCAGCAGCTTATTCCCCAGTACAACTAATGAAAAACTGTTTTTT
size: few; length: 12; V: TRBV20-1; D: .; J: TRBJ2-5; CDR3: CSARAAQETQYF; DNA: TGCAGTGCACGGGCAGCCCAAGAGACCCAGTACTTC
size: .; length: 15; V: TRBV29-1; D: TRBD1; J: TRBJ1-3; CDR3: CSVRTGTGGGNTIYF; DNA: TGCAGCGTGAGGACCGGGACAGGAGGTGGAAACACCATATATTTT
size: few; length: 12; V: TRBV3-1; D: .; J: TRBJ2-3; CDR3: CASSHRTDTQYF; DNA: TGTGCCAGCAGCCACCGGACAGATACGCAGTATTTT
size: few; length: 15; V: TRBV15; D: TRBD1; J: TRBJ1-6; CDR3: CATSPHDRANSPLHF; DNA: TGTGCCACCAGCCCTCATGACAGGGCTAATTCACCCCTCCACTTT
size: .; length: 14; V: TRBV28; D: TRBD1; J: TRBJ1-4; CDR3: CASSSGTGVEKLFF; DNA: TGTGCCAGCAGTTCGGGGACAGGGGTTGAAAAACTGTTTTTT
size: few; length: 13; V: TRBV4-3; D: .; J: TRBJ1-6; CDR3: CASSQDLNSPLHF; DNA: TGCGCCAGCAGCCAAGACCTGAATTCACCCCTCCACTTT
size: few; length: 15; V: TRBV29-1; D: TRBD2; J: TRBJ2-1; CDR3: CSGERSGRAGNEQFF; DNA: TGCAGCGGAGAGCGTAGCGGGAGGGCGGGTAATGAGCAGTTCTTC
size: few; length: 16; V: TRBV27; D: TRBD2; J: TRBJ2-1; CDR3: CASSFHLAGGPNEQFF; DNA: TGTGCCAGCAGTTTCCACTTAGCGGGAGGGCCAAATGAGCAGTTCTTC
size: .; length: 15; V: TRBV2; D: TRBD1; J: TRBJ2-2; CDR3: CASSRDRRRTGELFF; DNA: TGTGCCAGCAGCAGGGACAGACGCCGAACCGGGGAGCTGTTTTTT
size: few; length: 15; V: TRBV7-3; D: .; J: TRBJ1-1; CDR3: CASSLRPTMNTEAFF; DNA: TGTGCCAGCAGCTTACGACCCACCATGAACACTGAAGCTTTCTTT
size: .; length: 15; V: TRBV6-1; D: .; J: TRBJ1-3; CDR3: CASSALGTVGNTIYF; DNA: TGTGCCAGCAGTGCTCTAGGGACGGTCGGAAACACCATATATTTT
size: .; length: 12; V: TRBV5-1; D: .; J: TRBJ2-1; CDR3: CASSPATNEQFF; DNA: TGCGCCAGCAGCCCGGCGACGAATGAGCAGTTCTTC
size: once; length: 13; V: TRBV29-1; D: .; J: TRBJ2-3; CDR3: CSVAGQLTDTQYF; DNA: TGCAGCGTTGCAGGACAGCTCACAGATACGCAGTATTTT
size: .; length: 12; V: TRBV28; D: .; J: TRBJ1-5; CDR3: CASAVVGQPQHF; DNA: TGTGCCAGTGCGGTTGTGGGTCAGCCCCAGCATTTT
size: .; length: 16; V: TRBV5-1; D: .; J: TRBJ2-1; CDR3: CASSLLGAVPYNEQFF; DNA: TGCGCCAGCAGCTTGCTGGGGGCCGTACCCTACAATGAGCAGTTCTTC
size: few; length: 15; V: TRBV3-1; D: .; J: TRBJ1-3; CDR3: CASSQSRTSGNTIYF; DNA: TGTGCCAGCAGCCAAAGTAGGACCTCTGGAAACACCATATATTTT
size: few; length: 12; V: TRBV7-7; D: .; J: TRBJ2-2; CDR3: CASSATSGELFF; DNA: TGTGCCAGCAGCGCCACAAGCGGGGAGCTGTTTTTT
size: .; length: 14; V: TRBV5-1; D: TRBD2; J: TRBJ2-5; CDR3: CASSLGLAKETQYF; DNA: TGCGCCAGCAGCTTAGGACTAGCGAAAGAGACCCAGTACTTC
size: .; length: 16; V: TRBV6-5; D: TRBD2; J: TRBJ2-1; CDR3: CASSELTSGRFDEQFF; DNA: TGTGCCAGCAGTGAACTAACTAGCGGGAGATTTGATGAGCAGTTCTTC
size: .; length: 15; V: TRBV7-2; D: .; J: TRBJ1-2; CDR3: CASSSGTPTRNGYTF; DNA: TGTGCCAGCAGCTCCGGGACCCCGACTCGGAATGGCTACACCTTC
size: .; length: 16; V: TRBV5-1; D: .; J: TRBJ1-1; CDR3: CASSSALRGPDTEAFF; DNA: TGCGCCAGCAGCTCAGCCCTCCGGGGGCCAGACACTGAAGCTTTCTTT
size: few; length: 15; V: TRBV28; D: TRBD2; J: TRBJ2-5; CDR3: CASRPISGIPETQYF; DNA: TGTGCCAGCAGGCCAATTAGCGGGATCCCCGAGACCCAGTACTTC
size: once; length: 13; V: TRBV7-9; D: .; J: TRBJ2-5; CDR3: CASSFSPAETQYF; DNA: TGTGCCAGCAGCTTCTCCCCCGCAGAGACCCAGTACTTC
size: .; length: 18; V: TRBV4-1; D: TRBD1; J: TRBJ2-7; CDR3: CASSQDRLFGQGFYEQYF; DNA: TGCGCCAGCAGCCAAGATCGACTATTCGGACAGGGTTTTTACGAGCAGTACTTC
size: .; length: 13; V: TRBV18; D: .; J: TRBJ1-5; CDR3: CASSGHPNQPQHF; DNA: TGTGCCAGCTCGGGACACCCTAATCAGCCCCAGCATTTT
size: .; length: 11; V: TRBV7-4; D: TRBD1; J: TRBJ1-4; CDR3: CASPRGGKLFF; DNA: TGTGCCAGCCCCAGGGGGGGAAAACTGTTTTTT
size: .; length: 14; V: TRBV20-1; D: .; J: TRBJ2-7; CDR3: CSASSALSSYEQYF; DNA: TGCAGTGCTAGCTCGGCACTAAGCTCCTACGAGCAGTACTTC
size: .; length: 15; V: TRBV12-3/TRBV12-4; D: TRBD2; J: TRBJ2-3; CDR3: CASRVAGGSTDTQYF; DNA: TGTGCCAGCAGAGTAGCGGGAGGGAGCACAGATACGCAGTATTTT
size: .; length: 14; V: TRBV9; D: TRBD1; J: TRBJ1-6; CDR3: CASSGQGMNSPLHF; DNA: TGTGCCAGCAGCGGACAGGGGATGAATTCACCCCTCCACTTT
size: once; length: 14; V: TRBV3-1; D: TRBD2; J: TRBJ2-1; CDR3: CASSQGISGGEQFF; DNA: TGTGCCAGCAGCCAAGGTATTTCGGGGGGTGAGCAGTTCTTC
size: few; length: 13; V: TRBV11-2; D: TRBD1; J: TRBJ1-6; CDR3: CASSSSGDSLSYF; DNA: TGTGCCAGCAGCTCCTCGGGGGACAGCTTATCTTACTTT
size: .; length: 16; V: TRBV2; D: TRBD1; J: TRBJ2-4; CDR3: CASSRDGQAAKNIQYF; DNA: TGTGCCAGCAGTCGAGATGGACAGGCAGCCAAAAACATTCAGTACTTC
size: many; length: 15; V: TRBV20-1; D: .; J: TRBJ1-1; CDR3: CSARRQEELYTEAFF; DNA: TGCAGTGCTAGAAGGCAAGAAGAATTGTACACTGAAGCTTTCTTT
size: .; length: 16; V: TRBV4-2; D: .; J: TRBJ1-5; CDR3: CASSQDTGLSNQPQHF; DNA: TGTGCCAGCAGCCAAGATACCGGTCTTAGCAATCAGCCCCAGCATTTT
size: .; length: 13; V: TRBV20-1; D: .; J: TRBJ1-1; CDR3: CSAREGLYTEAFF; DNA: TGCAGTGCTCGGGAGGGCTTGTACACTGAAGCTTTCTTT
size: few; length: 13; V: TRBV27; D: TRBD1; J: TRBJ2-1; CDR3: CASTNGQGNEQFF; DNA: TGTGCCAGCACCAACGGACAGGGGAATGAGCAGTTCTTC
size: many; length: 15; V: TRBV11-2; D: TRBD1; J: TRBJ2-1; CDR3: CASSPVDRGLWEQFF; DNA: TGTGCCAGCAGCCCAGTTGACAGGGGGCTGTGGGAGCAGTTCTTC
size: .; length: 15; V: TRBV10-3; D: TRBD1; J: TRBJ2-3; CDR3: CATTLGGEGTDTQYF; DNA: TGTGCCACCACGCTAGGGGGCGAGGGCACAGATACGCAGTATTTT
size: .; length: 15; V: TRBV2; D: .; J: TRBJ1-5; CDR3: CASSELEGVREPQHF; DNA: TGTGCCAGCAGTGAATTAGAAGGGGTCAGAGAGCCCCAGCATTTT
size: .; length: 16; V: TRBV3-1; D: TRBD1; J: TRBJ1-2; CDR3: CASSQTGTGNGYGYTF; DNA: TGTGCCAGCAGCCAGACCGGGACAGGGAATGGCTATGGCTACACCTTC
size: once; length: 14; V: TRBV28; D: .; J: TRBJ1-1; CDR3: CASGMGFMNTEAFF; DNA: TGTGCCTCGGGGATGGGCTTCATGAACACTGAAGCTTTCTTT
size: .; length: 15; V: TRBV28; D: TRBD1; J: TRBJ1-5; CDR3: CASTLGQGLNQPQHF; DNA: TGTGCCAGCACCCTGGGACAGGGGCTCAATCAGCCCCAGCATTTT
size: few; length: 14; V: TRBV28; D: TRBD2; J: TRBJ2-3; CDR3: CASRSGGGRDTQYF; DNA: TGTGCCAGCAGAAGTGGCGGGGGGCGGGATACGCAGTATTTT
size: .; length: 15; V: TRBV20-1; D: .; J: TRBJ2-1; CDR3: CSARDRWVRGNEQFF; DNA: TGCAGTGCTAGAGATCGCTGGGTGCGTGGCAATGAGCAGTTCTTC
size: once; length: 18; V: TRBV7-2; D: TRBD2; J: TRBJ2-3; CDR3: CASIPPGLAGGRADTQYF; DNA: TGTGCCAGCATTCCTCCGGGACTAGCGGGGGGTCGGGCAGATACGCAGTATTTT
size: few; length: 13; V: TRBV28; D: .; J: TRBJ1-2; CDR3: CASSYITVRGYTF; DNA: TGTGCCAGCAGTTATATTACAGTGAGGGGCTACACCTTC
size: few; length: 16; V: TRBV29-1; D: .; J: TRBJ2-5; CDR3: CSVILLGGTYQETQYF; DNA: TGCAGCGTCATCTTACTTGGTGGGACATACCAAGAGACCCAGTACTTC
size: .; length: 16; V: TRBV20-1; D: TRBD1; J: TRBJ2-7; CDR3: CSAEKTGTGRSYEQYF; DNA: TGCAGTGCCGAGAAGACCGGGACAGGGCGGTCCTACGAGCAGTACTTC